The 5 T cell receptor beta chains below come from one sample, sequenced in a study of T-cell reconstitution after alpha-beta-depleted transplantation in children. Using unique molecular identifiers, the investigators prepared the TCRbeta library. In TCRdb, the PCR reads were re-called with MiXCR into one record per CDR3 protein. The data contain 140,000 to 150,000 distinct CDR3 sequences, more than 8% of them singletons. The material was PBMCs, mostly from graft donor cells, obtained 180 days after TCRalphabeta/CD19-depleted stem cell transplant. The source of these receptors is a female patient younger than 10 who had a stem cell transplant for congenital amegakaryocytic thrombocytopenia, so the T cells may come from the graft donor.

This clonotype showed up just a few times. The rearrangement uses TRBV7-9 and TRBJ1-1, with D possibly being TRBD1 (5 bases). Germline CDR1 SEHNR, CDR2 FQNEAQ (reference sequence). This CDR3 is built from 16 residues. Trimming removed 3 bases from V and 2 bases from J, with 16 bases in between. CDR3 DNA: TGTGCCAGCAGCTTCGTTATCGGGGCATCCAACACTGAAGCTTTCTTT. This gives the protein CASSFVIGASNTEAFF.

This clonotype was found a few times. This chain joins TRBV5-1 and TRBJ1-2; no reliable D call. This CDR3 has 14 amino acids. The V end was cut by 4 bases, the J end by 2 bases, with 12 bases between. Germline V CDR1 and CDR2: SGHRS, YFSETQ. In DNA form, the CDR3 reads TGCGCCAGCAGCCGGATGAGTGCCAACTATGGCTACACCTTC. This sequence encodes CASSRMSANYGYTF.

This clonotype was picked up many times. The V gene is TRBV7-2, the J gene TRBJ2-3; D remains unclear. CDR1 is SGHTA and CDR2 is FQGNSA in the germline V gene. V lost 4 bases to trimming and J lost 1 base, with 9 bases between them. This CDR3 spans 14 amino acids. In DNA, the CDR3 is TGTGCCAGCAGCTGGTTGGTGCGCACAGATACGCAGTATTTT. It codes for CASSWLVRTDTQYF. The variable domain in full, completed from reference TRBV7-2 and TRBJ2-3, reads GAGVSQSPSNKVTEKGKDVELRCDPISGHTALYWYRQSLGQGLEFLIYFQGNSAPDKSGLPSDRFSAERTGGSVSTLTIQRTQQEDSAVYLCASSWLVRTDTQYFGPGTRLTVL.

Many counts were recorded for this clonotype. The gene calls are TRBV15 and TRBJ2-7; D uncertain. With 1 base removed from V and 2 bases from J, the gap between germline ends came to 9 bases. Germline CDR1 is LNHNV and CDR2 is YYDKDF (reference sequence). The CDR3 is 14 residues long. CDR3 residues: CATSRGQAAYEQYF. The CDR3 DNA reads TGTGCCACCAGCAGAGGGCAGGCCGCCTACGAGCAGTACTTC.

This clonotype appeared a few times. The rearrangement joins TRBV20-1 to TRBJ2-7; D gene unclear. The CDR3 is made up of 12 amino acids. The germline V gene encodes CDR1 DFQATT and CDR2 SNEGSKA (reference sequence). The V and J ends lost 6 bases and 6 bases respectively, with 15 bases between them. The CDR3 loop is CSATPDPLEQYF. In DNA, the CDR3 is TGCAGTGCCACCCCCGACCCCCTCGAGCAGTACTTC.